The rows below give T cell receptor beta chains drawn from one sample of a study of vaccination and CD4 T cells after COVID-19. These receptors lack a known antigen. TCRdb ran MiXCR on the PCR reads and lists one entry per CDR3 protein. The sample includes roughly 12,000 distinct CDR3 sequences, about 54% seen only once; the top ten take around 9.6%. Sample: CD4+ T cells from blood, cultured in vitro. The receptors were gathered from a human donor who had recovered from COVID-19. CDR3s include the opening cysteine and the closing phenylalanine or tryptophan. Each record gives: clone size, J gene, CDR3 length, D gene, V gene, CDR3 DNA, CDR3 protein. D genes are given only for firm matches. Rows may omit the clone size; those that give it use once, few, many or a size class.

>-|TRBJ2-3|13|-|TRBV7-6
TGTGCCAGCCGTCCTAGCGGCACAGATACGCAGTATTTT
CASRPSGTDTQYF
>few|TRBJ1-1|12|-|TRBV2
TGTGCCACAGGGAGCCCAGACACTGAAGCTTTCTTT
CATGSPDTEAFF
>once|TRBJ2-1|19|-|TRBV20-1
TGCAGTGCTAGAGATCTCCGGCAGGGTTTTCGGCTTTCCTACAATGAGCAGTTCTTC
CSARDLRQGFRLSYNEQFF
>-|TRBJ1-6|15|-|TRBV30
TGTGCCTGGAGTGTACTAGGTTTCAGTAATTCACCCCTCCACTTT
CAWSVLGFSNSPLHF
>few|TRBJ2-2|13|-|TRBV7-6
TGTGCCAGCAGCTTCGGGACGACCGGGGAGCTGTTTTTT
CASSFGTTGELFF
>-|TRBJ2-1|15|TRBD1|TRBV5-4
TGTGCCAGCAGCTTGGCCGGGACAGGGATCCATGAGCAGTTCTTC
CASSLAGTGIHEQFF
>-|TRBJ1-3|16|-|TRBV7-2
TGTGCCAGCAGCTTAGTAGCCGACAGTTATCGAAACACCATATATTTT
CASSLVADSYRNTIYF
>few|TRBJ2-1|15|-|TRBV10-3
TGTGCCACCTCGACACGGGCCGACCTGCTGGGTGAGCAGTTCTTC
CATSTRADLLGEQFF
>few|TRBJ2-5|18|TRBD1|TRBV24-1
TGTGCCACCAGTGATAACAGCCCCCAGGGGGCAACCCAAGAGACCCAGTACTTC
CATSDNSPQGATQETQYF
>-|TRBJ1-5|14|-|TRBV2
TGTGCCAGCAGTGAAGCAGAGTCTCGGCAGCCCCAGCATTTT
CASSEAESRQPQHF
>few|TRBJ1-3|15|TRBD1|TRBV20-1
TGCAGTGCTGTAACCGGGACAGGGTTTGGAAACACCATATATTTT
CSAVTGTGFGNTIYF
>few|TRBJ1-2|13|-|TRBV6-5
TGTGCCAGCAGTTACACAGCTAACTATGGCTACACCTTC
CASSYTANYGYTF
>-|TRBJ1-4|15|-|TRBV7-9
TGCGCCAGCAGCCCCAGCGGGCCCCGAAATGAAAAACTGTTTTTT
CASSPSGPRNEKLFF
>-|TRBJ1-2|16|-|TRBV4-2
TGTGCCAGCAGCCAAGGGTCCGCCGGGGGATACTATGGCTACACCTTC
CASSQGSAGGYYGYTF
>-|TRBJ2-3|16|-|TRBV20-1
TGCAGTGCTAGTACCGCCGAGCGGGCGATAACAGATACGCAGTATTTT
CSASTAERAITDTQYF
>few|TRBJ2-7|15|-|TRBV11-2
TGTGCCAGCAGCTTTGGACAGTCGGACATCTACGAGCAGTACTTC
CASSFGQSDIYEQYF
>-|TRBJ2-5|14|TRBD2|TRBV20-1
TGCAGTGCCCCCCAGCGGGATAAAGGAGAGACCCAGTACTTC
CSAPQRDKGETQYF
>-|TRBJ2-1|15|TRBD2|TRBV6-1
TGTGCCAGCCGACTAGCGGGAGGGCCTTACAATGAGCAGTTCTTC
CASRLAGGPYNEQFF
>few|TRBJ1-2|13|TRBD1|TRBV2
TGTGCCAGCATTGACAGGGGGGACTATGGCTACACCTTC
CASIDRGDYGYTF
>-|TRBJ2-1|19|TRBD2|TRBV7-9
TGTGCCAGCAGCCCCAGGCGAACTAGCGGGAGGAGCTCCACCCTAAGGCAGTTCTTC
CASSPRRTSGRSSTLRQFF
>-|TRBJ2-3|16|TRBD2|TRBV20-1
TGCAGTGCTTCAACAGTAGCGGGCGGATTCACAGATACGCAGTATTTT
CSASTVAGGFTDTQYF
>-|TRBJ1-5|13|-|TRBV27
TGTGCCAGCAGTGAGGTCCCCAATCAGCCCCAGCATTTT
CASSEVPNQPQHF
>-|TRBJ2-1|14|-|TRBV7-8
TGTGCCAGCAGCCCCAGCGGGCCCATTGATGAGCAGTTCTTC
CASSPSGPIDEQFF